Shown below are 30 T cell receptor beta chains from a single sample sequenced in a study of shared clonotypes between healthy human individuals. This table comes from immunoSEQ multiplex PCR, and its TCRdb copy is limited to in-frame clones, with some not included. The sample has some 2,000,000 clones, roughly 96% seen once; the top ten hold more than 0.1%. Specimen: naive CD4+ T cells sorted from blood. Subset indicated: CD45RA+ positively selected. Source of these receptors: a young man in good health.

The gene calls are TRBV7-3 and TRBJ2-1; 10 nucleotides match TRBD1. The CDR3 contains 15 residues. CDR1 is SGHTA, CDR2 FQGTGA, per germline. The junction had 4 bases not matched to a gene; V was cut back by 5 bases and J by 3 bases. The CDR3 nucleotides are TGTGCCAGCAGCGACCGGGACAGGGGCTACAATGAGCAGTTCTTC. Translation: CASSDRDRGYNEQFF.

On this clone itself: This specimen includes other DNA sequences encoding the same CDR3. The chain uses TRBV19 and TRBJ2-7, with D uncertain. CDR3 length: 13 amino acids. With 3 bases removed from V and 3 bases from J, the gap between germline ends came to 9 bases. Germline values: CDR1 LNHDA, CDR2 SQIVND (reference sequence). CDR3 protein: CASSIELFYEQYF. In DNA, the CDR3 is TGTGCCAGTAGTATTGAACTTTTCTACGAGCAGTACTTC.

Note on this clone: The same CDR3 also results from other DNA sequences found in this sample. V usage is TRBV5-1 and J usage is TRBJ1-5; 9 positions match TRBD1. The V gene's germline CDR1 is SGHRS and CDR2 YFSETQ. The CDR3 contains 14 residues. V lost 2 bases to trimming and J lost 7 bases; unmatched junction nucleotides: 4. The CDR3 loop is CASSFTGGDQPQHF. Written as DNA, the CDR3 is TGCGCCAGCAGCTTTACAGGGGGCGACCAGCCCCAGCATTTT. The full variable domain, rest sourced from reference TRBV5-1 and TRBJ1-5, is KAGVTQTPRYLIKTRGQQVTLSCSPISGHRSVSWYQQTPGQGLQFLFEYFSETQRNKGNFPGRFSGRQFSNSRSEMNVSTLELGDSALYLCASSFTGGDQPQHFGDGTRLSIL.

V usage is TRBV5-1 and J usage is TRBJ2-7, with TRBD2 matching 8 bases. In germline, CDR1 is SGHRS, CDR2 YFSETQ. The CDR3 totals 15 residues. J lost 3 bases, V lost 3 bases, and 8 bases had no gene match. CDR3: CASSYLAGSDYEQYF. The CDR3, as DNA: TGCGCCAGCAGCTATTTAGCGGGATCGGACTACGAGCAGTACTTC.

In regard to this clone: The identical CDR3 is also encoded by other nucleotide sequences in the sample. The V call is TRBV5-1, the J call TRBJ2-3; D not resolved. The germline V gene encodes CDR1 SGHRS and CDR2 YFSETQ. Between the trimmed V and J ends, which lost 0 bases and 2 bases, there was a span of 7 bases. This CDR3 spans 14 amino acids. The CDR3 loop is CASSLDLNTDTQYF. Here the CDR3 DNA reads TGCGCCAGCAGCTTGGACCTTAACACAGATACGCAGTATTTT.

The gene calls are TRBV15 and TRBJ1-5; tentative D call: TRBD1 (6 bases). Per germline, CDR1 LNHNV and CDR2 YYDKDF (reference sequence). The V end lost 0 bases, the J end lost 5 bases, and 8 bases lay between the germline ends. The CDR3 has 14 residues. CDR3 sequence: CATSRDKGDQPQHF. Written as DNA, the CDR3 is TGTGCCACCAGCAGAGATAAGGGGGATCAGCCCCAGCATTTT.

The chain recombines TRBV29-1 with TRBJ1-3; D possibly corresponds to TRBD1 (5 bases). V lost 3 bases and J lost 0, with 15 bases in between. Germline V gene data show CDR1 as SQVTM and CDR2 as ANQGSEA. The CDR3 has 16 amino acids. CDR3 in amino acids: CSVEGRGMSSGNTIYF. CDR3 DNA: TGCAGCGTTGAGGGGAGGGGAATGAGCTCTGGAAACACCATATATTTT.

This clone was detected only once. The gene calls are TRBV2 and TRBJ2-2; D is perhaps TRBD1 (6 bases). Germline CDR1 SNHLY, CDR2 FYNNEI. Trimming left V 1 base short and J 3 bases short, with 18 bases between. The length of the CDR3 is 18 residues. The CDR3 DNA is TGTGCCAGCAGTGAAGGAATCCTATTCAGGGGAGACACCGGGGAGCTGTTTTTT. Amino acids: CASSEGILFRGDTGELFF.

This sequence joins TRBV5-1 and TRBJ2-3, with D perhaps TRBD2 (6 bases). V shed 3 bases and J shed 1 base, with 6 bases lying between them. Germline V gives CDR1 SGHRS, CDR2 YFSETQ. There are 13 residues in the CDR3. The CDR3 loop is CASSSSGTDTQYF. The CDR3 DNA is TGCGCCAGCAGCTCTAGCGGCACAGATACGCAGTATTTT.

This chain uses TRBV6-5 with TRBJ2-3; TRBD1 matches at 8 bases. The germline V gene encodes CDR1 MNHEY and CDR2 SVGAGI. This CDR3 spans 13 amino acids. With 6 bases clipped from V and 6 bases from J, the junction kept 5 bases outside the gene matches. The CDR3 DNA reads TGTGCCAGCAGGACGACAGGGGTGGATACGCAGTATTTT. Its protein product is CASRTTGVDTQYF.

The V call is TRBV6-6, the J call TRBJ1-4, with 7 nucleotides matching TRBD1. Looked up from germline, CDR1 is MNHNY and CDR2 is SVGAGI (reference sequence). The CDR3 sequence is 15 residues long. V was pared by 5 bases and J by 3 bases, with 6 bases of the junction left unmatched. The CDR3 DNA reads as TGTGCCAGCAGTCGACCGACAGGGTCTAATGAAAAACTGTTTTTT. This encodes CASSRPTGSNEKLFF.

This chain uses TRBV6-4 with TRBJ2-3; TRBD2 agrees at 9 bases. V gave up 0 bases and J gave up 4 bases; unmatched junction bases: 5. The germline CDR1 and CDR2 sequences are MRHNA and SNTAGT. CDR3 length: 16 amino acids. The CDR3 nucleotides read TGTGCCAGCAGTGACTCTAGACTAGCGGTATCAGATACGCAGTATTTT. Amino acids: CASSDSRLAVSDTQYF.

This chain joins TRBV30 and TRBJ1-1; D uncertain. The CDR3 sequence is 10 residues long. V was pared by 8 bases and J by 6 bases, with 10 bases between. CDR1 and CDR2 from the germline V gene are GTSNPN and SVGIG (reference sequence). The CDR3 sequence is CAGAASEAFF. DNA for the CDR3: TGTGCCGGCGCAGCCTCTGAAGCTTTCTTT.

This clone was detected ten times or more. The V gene is TRBV18, the J gene TRBJ2-5; 8 nucleotides align to TRBD2. CDR1 and CDR2 from the germline V gene are KGHSH and LQKENI. The CDR3 runs 15 residues. The V and J ends lost 3 bases and 5 bases, in that order; junction bases with no gene match: 8. The CDR3 sequence: CASSPERERYETQYF. In DNA, the CDR3 is TGTGCCAGCTCACCTGAGCGGGAGCGGTACGAGACCCAGTACTTC.

The chain employs TRBV5-6 and TRBJ2-7; 7 bases line up with TRBD2. V gave up 3 bases and J gave up 1 base; unmatched junction bases: 7. The CDR3 has 15 residues. From germline, CDR1 is SGHDT and CDR2 YYEEEE. This chain's CDR3 is CASSSGPGGSYEQYF. The CDR3 coding sequence is TGTGCCAGCAGCTCCGGGCCGGGGGGTTCCTACGAGCAGTACTTC.

V usage is TRBV30 and J usage is TRBJ2-7, with D perhaps matching TRBD1 or TRBD2 (5 bases each). V lost 2 bases to trimming and J lost 0 bases, with 8 bases between them. CDR3 length: 13 residues. Germline-derived CDR1 and CDR2 are GTSNPN and SVGIG (reference sequence). The CDR3 protein is CAWSPGTSYEQYF. The CDR3 DNA follows: TGTGCCTGGAGTCCCGGGACCTCCTACGAGCAGTACTTC.

This clone was observed once. The genes are TRBV11-2 and TRBJ1-1; D may be TRBD1 (5 bases). The CDR3 runs to 15 residues. CDR1 is SGHAT and CDR2 is FQNNGV in the germline V gene. V lost 0 bases and J lost 4, with 12 bases in between. DNA of the CDR3: TGTGCCAGCAGCTTAGATCATTTGGGGGGCACTGAAGCTTTCTTT. Residues: CASSLDHLGGTEAFF.

The chain employs TRBV2 and TRBJ2-1, with 10 bases that match TRBD2. The CDR3 extends over 16 amino acids. In germline, CDR1 is SNHLY, CDR2 FYNNEI. Trimming cost V 7 bases and J 9 bases; bases outside gene matches: 15. The CDR3 DNA follows: TGTGCCAGCATTGCTAACTTAGCGGGAGGTAGTGTTGAGCAGTTCTTC. It specifies CASIANLAGGSVEQFF.

The rearrangement uses TRBV7-9 and TRBJ1-1; D is ambiguous. The germline gives CDR1 SEHNR, CDR2 FQNEAQ (reference sequence). This CDR3 region has 14 residues. Trimming left V 3 bases short and J 1 base short, with 9 bases between. CDR3 DNA: TGTGCCAGCAGCTTTGGAGGGCCGAACACTGAAGCTTTCTTT. This encodes CASSFGGPNTEAFF.

The table lists this clone with a count of one. J is TRBJ1-1 and V is TRBV6-6, with D uncertain. This CDR3 has 14 amino acids. The germline V gene has CDR1 MNHNY and CDR2 SVGAGI (reference sequence). The V gene lost 6 bases and the J gene lost 0 bases, with 11 bases spanning the gap. The CDR3 region is CASRYLHLNTEAFF. The CDR3 nucleotides are TGTGCCAGCAGATACCTCCATCTGAACACTGAAGCTTTCTTT.

The chain joins TRBV5-4 to TRBJ2-5, with D possibly matching TRBD2 (5 bases). CDR3 length equals 14 residues. The germline CDR1 and CDR2 sequences are SGHNT and YYREEE (reference sequence). V lost 4 bases, J lost 5 bases, and 15 bases lay in between. DNA of the CDR3: TGTGCCAGCAGCCAGGACTTGGGCCGGGAGACCCAGTACTTC. Its protein product is CASSQDLGRETQYF.

The rearrangement joins TRBV4-3 to TRBJ2-3; 9 bases map to TRBD2. After removal of 0 bases from V and 0 bases from J, the junction contained 10 bases not matched to a gene. Germline V gene lookup returns CDR1 LGHNA and CDR2 YSLEER. The CDR3 extends over 19 amino acids. CDR3: CASSQDLTSGPFSTDTQYF. CDR3 nucleotides: TGCGCCAGCAGCCAAGATCTGACTAGCGGACCCTTTAGCACAGATACGCAGTATTTT.

This chain links TRBV18 with TRBJ1-4; maybe TRBD1 (5 bases). There are 15 residues in the CDR3. V lost 0 bases, J lost 5 bases, and 10 bases lay in between. The germline V gene encodes CDR1 KGHSH and CDR2 LQKENI. The CDR3 here is CASSPPGLTNEKLFF. CDR3 DNA sequence: TGTGCCAGCTCACCACCGGGACTTACCAATGAAAAACTGTTTTTT. The entire variable domain, with the rest obtained from reference TRBV18 and TRBJ1-4, is as follows: NAGVMQNPRHLVRRRGQEARLRCSPMKGHSHVYWYRQLPEEGLKFMVYLQKENIIDESGMPKERFSAEFPKEGPSILRIQQVVRGDSAAYFCASSPPGLTNEKLFFGSGTQLSVL.

This sequence joins TRBV6-4 and TRBJ2-7; 7 bases are shared with TRBD2. Germline V gene data show CDR1 as MRHNA and CDR2 as SNTAGT. V dropped 6 bases and J dropped 3; count of bases not matched to a gene: 8. The CDR3 has 14 residues. CDR3: CASSPTSTSYEQYF. In nucleotides, the CDR3 is TGTGCCAGCAGCCCGACTAGCACTAGCTACGAGCAGTACTTC.

The genes are TRBV7-2 and TRBJ2-5; TRBD2 is a possible D gene (5 bases). The germline CDR1 and CDR2 sequences are SGHTA and FQGNSA. Trimming shortened V by 8 bases and J by 1 base, and 11 bases separated the two germline ends. This CDR3 spans 13 amino acids. CDR3 residues: CASARTFQETQYF. The CDR3 DNA sequence: TGTGCCAGCGCCCGGACTTTCCAAGAGACCCAGTACTTC.

This rearrangement joins TRBV18 to TRBJ2-6, with D perhaps matching TRBD1 (5 bases). V was trimmed by 2 bases and J by 0 bases, leaving 17 bases between them. This CDR3 has 19 residues. Germline CDR1 KGHSH, CDR2 LQKENI. This chain's CDR3 is CASSPNATVPGSGANVLTF. The CDR3 nucleotides read TGTGCCAGCTCACCAAATGCGACAGTGCCCGGCTCTGGGGCCAACGTCCTGACTTTC.

CDR3 DNA sequence: TGTGCCAGCTCACCACCAATTGCGGGAGGGTCCTACAATGAGCAGTTCTTC. The encoded protein is CASSPPIAGGSYNEQFF. This chain connects TRBV18 to TRBJ2-1; TRBD2 aligns across 9 bases. The CDR3 runs 17 residues. With 0 bases clipped from V and 1 base from J, the junction kept 4 bases outside the gene matches. The germline gives CDR1 KGHSH, CDR2 LQKENI. The full variable domain, completed using reference TRBV18 and TRBJ2-1, is NAGVMQNPRHLVRRRGQEARLRCSPMKGHSHVYWYRQLPEEGLKFMVYLQKENIIDESGMPKERFSAEFPKEGPSILRIQQVVRGDSAAYFCASSPPIAGGSYNEQFFGPGTRLTVL.

CDR3 sequence: CAISGTSGGDHTQYF. The DNA for the CDR3 is TGTGCCATCAGTGGGACTAGCGGGGGGGATCATACGCAGTATTTT. The chain is built from TRBV10-3 and TRBJ2-3; 15 bases align to TRBD2. This CDR3 region has 15 residues. The junction had 3 bases not matched to a gene; V was cut back by 4 bases and J by 7 bases. The germline V gene encodes CDR1 ENHRY and CDR2 SYGVKD.

V gene TRBV6-1 combines with J gene TRBJ2-2, with 7 bases that match TRBD1. V was pared by 6 bases and J by 11 bases, with 15 bases of the junction left unmatched. This CDR3 is built from 15 residues. Germline-derived CDR1 and CDR2 are MNHNS and SASEGT. CDR3 loop: CASSPIDRAFRELFF. The CDR3 coding sequence is TGTGCCAGCAGCCCAATTGACAGGGCCTTTAGAGAGCTGTTTTTT.

The chain combines TRBV9 with TRBJ1-2; TRBD1 is a possible D gene (5 bases). The CDR3 extends over 15 amino acids. Germline V gives CDR1 SGDLS, CDR2 YYNGEE. Between the trimmed V and J ends, which lost 3 bases and 4 bases, there was a span of 16 bases. The CDR3 spells CASSGARQGGYGYTF. CDR3 coding DNA: TGTGCCAGCAGCGGTGCGAGGCAGGGTGGCTATGGCTACACCTTC.